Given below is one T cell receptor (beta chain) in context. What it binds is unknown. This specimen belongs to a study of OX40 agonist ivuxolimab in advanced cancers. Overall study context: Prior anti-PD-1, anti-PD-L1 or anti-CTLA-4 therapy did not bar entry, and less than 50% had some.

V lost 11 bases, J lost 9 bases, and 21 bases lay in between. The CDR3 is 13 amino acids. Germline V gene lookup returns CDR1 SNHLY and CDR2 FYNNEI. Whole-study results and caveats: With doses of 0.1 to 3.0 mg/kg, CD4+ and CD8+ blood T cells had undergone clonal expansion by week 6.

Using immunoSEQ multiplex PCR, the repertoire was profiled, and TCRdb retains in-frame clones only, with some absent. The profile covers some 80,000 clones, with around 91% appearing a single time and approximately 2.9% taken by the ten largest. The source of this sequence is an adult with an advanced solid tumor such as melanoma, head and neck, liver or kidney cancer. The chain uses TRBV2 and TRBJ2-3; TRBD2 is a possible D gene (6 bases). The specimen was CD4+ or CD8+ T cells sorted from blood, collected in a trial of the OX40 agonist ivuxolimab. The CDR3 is CAQARWGLATQYF. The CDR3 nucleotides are TGTGCCCAGGCACGGTGGGGACTTGCAACGCAGTATTTT. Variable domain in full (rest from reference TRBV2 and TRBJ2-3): EPEVTQTPSHQVTQMGQEVILRCVPISNHLYFYWYRQILGQKVEFLVSFYNNEISEKSEIFDDQFSVERPDGSNFTLKIRSTKLEDSAMYFCAQARWGLATQYFGPGTRLTVL.